This T cell receptor beta chain was captured in a study of blood T cells in healthy people across ages. Study-level points and caveats: In long-lived donors, naive CD4+ cell counts and diversity exceeded those of aged donors.

At least 5.5 micrograms of total RNA were extracted per sample. V lost 2 bases and J lost 0, with 5 bases in between. This CDR3 is built from 14 residues. The germline V gene encodes CDR1 SNHLY and CDR2 FYNNEI. Combining a sample-barcoded 5' primer with a J-beta primer mix, a second PCR ran for roughly 6 to 12 cycles. MiXCR, run by TCRdb on the 5' RACE reads, gives a single entry per CDR3 protein. The sample has roughly 900,000 distinct CDR3 sequences; 29% are singletons. This clonotype was recorded at least ten times. The antigen is not known. The source of this sequence is a woman older than 75 in good health. The sequenced material came from blood. The V call is TRBV2, the J call TRBJ2-4, with no clear D. CDR3 sequence reads: CASSESLAKNIQYF. For the CDR3, the DNA is TGTGCCAGCAGTGAATCTCTAGCCAAAAACATTCAGTACTTC.